Given below is one TCR beta chain in context. The germline V gene has CDR1 LGHDT and CDR2 YNNKEL (reference sequence). The V end lost 4 bases, the J end lost 4 bases, and 14 bases lay between the germline ends. The CDR3 contains 15 residues. TCRdb's copy holds only in-frame clones and misses some; the assay was immunoSEQ multiplex PCR. The sample carries just over 90,000 clones, almost 80% recorded once. The sample comes from a study of blood T cell repertoires in COVID-19. The sequenced sample was peripheral blood. The clonotype was recovered from a human donor in a cohort sampled during active COVID-19. This chain links TRBV3-1 (or the pseudogene TRBV3-2) with TRBJ1-3; D is undetermined. CDR3 in amino acids: CASSPLGGRGNTIYF. The CDR3 nucleotides are TGTGCCAGCAGCCCCCTGGGCGGGAGAGGAAACACCATATATTTT.